These 9 T cell receptor beta chains came from one sample sequenced in a study of shared clonotypes between healthy human individuals. The assay was immunoSEQ multiplex PCR, and TCRdb's table has in-frame clones only and misses some. The sample holds 2 million to 2.5 million clones, over 85% seen once. The sequenced material came from naive CD4+ T cells from PBMCs. Subset specified: CD45RA+ positively selected. These receptors were taken from a man aged 18 to 30 in good health. Some clones in this sample may be carry-over from other donors' samples.

The J gene is TRBJ2-1, the V gene TRBV5-1; 10 positions agree with TRBD2. This CDR3 region has 16 residues. J gave up 6 bases and V 0 bases, and 6 bases lay outside the gene matches. Germline V lookup: CDR1 SGHRS, CDR2 YFSETQ. CDR3 in DNA: TGCGCCAGCAGCTTGGACCCAGGACTAGCGGCCAATGAGCAGTTCTTC. Protein product: CASSLDPGLAANEQFF.

J is TRBJ1-3 and V is TRBV28; no firm D call. Germline V lookup: CDR1 MDHEN, CDR2 SYDVKM. Trimming pared 5 bases from V and 1 base from J, leaving 3 bases between. This CDR3 comprises 12 residues. CDR3 nucleotides: TGTGCCAGCAGTCGGTCTGGAAACACCATATATTTT. It yields the protein CASSRSGNTIYF. Complete variable domain (other parts from reference TRBV28 and TRBJ1-3): DVKVTQSSRYLVKRTGEKVFLECVQDMDHENMFWYRQDPGLGLRLIYFSYDVKMKEKGDIPEGYSVSREKKERFSLILESASTNQTSMYLCASSRSGNTIYFGEGSWLTVV.

This chain uses TRBV7-9 with TRBJ1-4, with D perhaps TRBD1 (6 bases). CDR3 length: 14 residues. V was shortened by 4 bases and J by 3 bases, with 9 bases between the two germline ends. The germline CDR1 and CDR2 sequences are SEHNR and FQNEAQ (reference sequence). CDR3 DNA: TGTGCCAGCAGCTCCCGGGGGCCTAATGAAAAACTGTTTTTT. This codes for CASSSRGPNEKLFF.

The chain couples TRBV7-6 to TRBJ1-3, with 7 bases that match TRBD1. The CDR3 sequence is 15 residues long. With V trimmed by 1 base and J by 3 bases, 3 bases remained unmatched. The germline CDR1 and CDR2 sequences are SGHVS and FNYEAQ. The CDR3 nucleotides are TGTGCCAGCAGCTTAGAGGGGGCGCGTGGAAACACCATATATTTT. This codes for CASSLEGARGNTIYF.

The rearrangement uses TRBV18 and TRBJ2-3; D remains unclear. The V gene lost 2 bases and the J gene lost 4 bases, with 7 bases spanning the gap. The germline gives CDR1 KGHSH, CDR2 LQKENI. The CDR3 consists of 13 residues. The CDR3 bases are TGTGCCAGCTCACCAAGAAGATCAGATACGCAGTATTTT. It yields the protein CASSPRRSDTQYF.

Concerning this clone itself: A junction boundary mismatches the germline segment, possibly from a read error. V usage is TRBV10-3 and J usage is TRBJ2-7, with no clear D. This CDR3 region has 11 residues. Looked up from germline, CDR1 is ENHRY and CDR2 is SYGVKD. The CDR3 here is CAISESSEQYF. The CDR3 DNA sequence: TGTGCCATCAGTGAGTCCTCCGAGCAGTACTTC.

The chain recombines TRBV6-6 with TRBJ2-7; 9 nucleotides align to TRBD2. Germline CDR1 is MNHNY and CDR2 is SVGAGI (reference sequence). Germline trimming cut 4 bases from V and 12 bases from J; bases unmatched to any gene: 16. The CDR3 spans 15 residues. The CDR3 spells CASSLGKAGGLEVYF. In DNA, the CDR3 is TGTGCCAGCAGTTTGGGGAAAGCGGGAGGACTCGAGGTGTACTTC.

The V call is TRBV5-4, the J call TRBJ2-7, with D possibly being TRBD2 (6 bases). The CDR3 consists of 15 residues. V dropped 0 bases and J dropped 7 bases, with 17 bases sitting between them. CDR1 is SGHNT and CDR2 is YYREEE in the germline V gene (reference sequence). Here the CDR3 reads CASSLESAGRGEQYF. The CDR3 nucleotides are TGTGCCAGCAGCTTGGAATCCGCGGGGCGTGGGGAGCAGTACTTC.

This sequence joins TRBV7-3 and TRBJ2-3; D is undetermined. There are 15 residues in the CDR3. Germline V gene data show CDR1 as SGHTA and CDR2 as FQGTGA. Deletions cut 5 bases from V and 4 bases from J, with 16 bases between. The CDR3 nucleotides read TGTGCCAGCAGCCGAACCCCCGGCCCCGCAGATACGCAGTATTTT. Translating it yields CASSRTPGPADTQYF. Combining the CDR3 with reference TRBV7-3 and TRBJ2-3 gives the whole variable domain GAGVSQTPSNKVTEKGKYVELRCDPISGHTALYWYRQSLGQGPEFLIYFQGTGAADDSGLPNDRFFAVRPEGSVSTLKIQRTERGDSAVYLCASSRTPGPADTQYFGPGTRLTVL.